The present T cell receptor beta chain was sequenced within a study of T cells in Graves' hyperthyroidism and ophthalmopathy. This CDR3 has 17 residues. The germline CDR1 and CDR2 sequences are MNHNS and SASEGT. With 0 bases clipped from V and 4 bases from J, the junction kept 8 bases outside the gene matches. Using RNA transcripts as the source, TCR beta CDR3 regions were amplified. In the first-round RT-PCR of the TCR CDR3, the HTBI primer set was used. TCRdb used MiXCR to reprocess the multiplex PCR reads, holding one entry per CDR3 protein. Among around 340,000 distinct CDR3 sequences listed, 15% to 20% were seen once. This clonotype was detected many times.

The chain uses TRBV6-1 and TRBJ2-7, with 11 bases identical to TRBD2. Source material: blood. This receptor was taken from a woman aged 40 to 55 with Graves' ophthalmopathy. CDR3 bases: TGTGCCAGCAGTGAAGCCCGGGTAGCGGGAGGGCCTTACGAGCAGTACTTC. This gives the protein CASSEARVAGGPYEQYF.